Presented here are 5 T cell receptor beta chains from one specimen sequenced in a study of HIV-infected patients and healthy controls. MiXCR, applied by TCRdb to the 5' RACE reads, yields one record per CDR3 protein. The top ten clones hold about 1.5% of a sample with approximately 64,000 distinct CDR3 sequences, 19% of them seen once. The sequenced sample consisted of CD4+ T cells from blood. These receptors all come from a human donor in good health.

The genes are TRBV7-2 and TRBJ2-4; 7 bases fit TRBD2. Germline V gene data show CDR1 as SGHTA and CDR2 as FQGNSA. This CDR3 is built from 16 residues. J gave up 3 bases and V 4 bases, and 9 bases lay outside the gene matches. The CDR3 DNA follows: TGTGCCAGCAGCTCCCTGACTAGCTTGGGCAAAAACATTCAGTACTTC. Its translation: CASSSLTSLGKNIQYF.

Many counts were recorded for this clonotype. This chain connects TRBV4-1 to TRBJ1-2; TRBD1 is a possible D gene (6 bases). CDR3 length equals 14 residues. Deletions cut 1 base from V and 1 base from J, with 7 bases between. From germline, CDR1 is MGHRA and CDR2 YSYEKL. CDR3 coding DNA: TGCGCCAGCAGCCAAGGACAGGTTAACTATGGCTACACCTTC. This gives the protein CASSQGQVNYGYTF.

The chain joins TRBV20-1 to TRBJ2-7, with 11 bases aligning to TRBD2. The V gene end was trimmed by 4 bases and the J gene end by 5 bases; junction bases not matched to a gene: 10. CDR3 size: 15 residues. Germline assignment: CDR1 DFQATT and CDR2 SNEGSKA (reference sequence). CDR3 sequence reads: CSANKPGLAEDEQYF. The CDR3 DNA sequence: TGCAGTGCTAATAAACCGGGACTAGCGGAAGACGAGCAGTACTTC.

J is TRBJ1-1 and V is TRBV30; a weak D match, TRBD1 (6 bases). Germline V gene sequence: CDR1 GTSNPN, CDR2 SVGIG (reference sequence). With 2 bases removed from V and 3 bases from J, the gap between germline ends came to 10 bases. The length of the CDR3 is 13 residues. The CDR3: CAWSKTGYTEAFF. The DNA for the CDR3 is TGTGCCTGGAGTAAAACAGGGTACACTGAAGCTTTCTTT.

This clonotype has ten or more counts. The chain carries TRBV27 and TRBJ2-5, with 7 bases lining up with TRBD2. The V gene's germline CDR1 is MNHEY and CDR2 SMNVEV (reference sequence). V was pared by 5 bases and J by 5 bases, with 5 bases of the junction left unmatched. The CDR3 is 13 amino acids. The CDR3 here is CASSRRGGETQYF. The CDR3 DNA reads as TGTGCCAGCAGTAGACGGGGAGGGGAGACCCAGTACTTC.